Listed here is a single TCR beta chain. V was pared by 9 bases and J by 0 bases, with 11 bases between. The CDR3 extends over 14 amino acids. Germline lookup yields CDR1 KGHDR and CDR2 SFDVKD. This record comes from a study of blood T cell repertoires in COVID-19. Using immunoSEQ multiplex PCR, the repertoire was profiled, and TCRdb retains in-frame clones only, with some absent. The repertoire holds more than 150,000 clones, with roughly 82% as singletons. This TCR was recovered from a woman between 45 and 65 years old with acute or convalescent COVID-19. The chain combines TRBV24-1 with TRBJ1-5; perhaps TRBD1 as D (6 bases). Sequencing input: peripheral blood. CDR3 bases: TGTGCCACCGGGGGGGCCCCTAGCAATCAGCCCCAGCATTTT. Translated: CATGGAPSNQPQHF.